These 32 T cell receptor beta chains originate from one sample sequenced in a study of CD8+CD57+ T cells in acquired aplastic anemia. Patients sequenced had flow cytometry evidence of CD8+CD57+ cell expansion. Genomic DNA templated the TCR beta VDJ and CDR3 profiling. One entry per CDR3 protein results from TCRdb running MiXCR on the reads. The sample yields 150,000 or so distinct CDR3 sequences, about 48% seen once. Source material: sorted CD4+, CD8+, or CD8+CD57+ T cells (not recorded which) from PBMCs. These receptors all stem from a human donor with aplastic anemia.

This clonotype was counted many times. The CDR3 nucleotides read TGCGCCAGCAACCCTAGCGGGGGGCCAAGCTACGAGCAGTACTTC. Translating gives CASNPSGGPSYEQYF. The rearrangement links TRBV5-1 to TRBJ2-7; 11 bases map to TRBD2. The CDR3 consists of 15 residues. V lost 6 bases and J lost 3; bases outside the gene matches: 8. In germline, CDR1 is SGHRS, CDR2 YFSETQ.

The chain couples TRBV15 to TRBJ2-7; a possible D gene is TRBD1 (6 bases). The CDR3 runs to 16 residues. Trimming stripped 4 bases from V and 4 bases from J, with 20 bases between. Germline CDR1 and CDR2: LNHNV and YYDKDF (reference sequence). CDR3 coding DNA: TGTGCCACCAGCACTGGGACACTACTCTCTGGGTACGAGCAGTACTTC. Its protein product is CATSTGTLLSGYEQYF.

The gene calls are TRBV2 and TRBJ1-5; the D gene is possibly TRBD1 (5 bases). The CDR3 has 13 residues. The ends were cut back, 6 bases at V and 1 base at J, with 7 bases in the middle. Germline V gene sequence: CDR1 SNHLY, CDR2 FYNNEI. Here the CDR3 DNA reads TGTGCCAGCAGATGGGACAGCAATCAGCCCCAGCATTTT. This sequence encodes CASRWDSNQPQHF.

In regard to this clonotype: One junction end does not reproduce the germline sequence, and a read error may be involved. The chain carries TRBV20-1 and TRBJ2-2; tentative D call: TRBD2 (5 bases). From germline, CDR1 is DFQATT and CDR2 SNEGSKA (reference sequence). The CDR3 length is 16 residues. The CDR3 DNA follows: TGCAGTGTCTCGGGGTCGGGGATGATTAACACCGGGGATCTGTTTTTT. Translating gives CSVSGSGMINTGDLFF.

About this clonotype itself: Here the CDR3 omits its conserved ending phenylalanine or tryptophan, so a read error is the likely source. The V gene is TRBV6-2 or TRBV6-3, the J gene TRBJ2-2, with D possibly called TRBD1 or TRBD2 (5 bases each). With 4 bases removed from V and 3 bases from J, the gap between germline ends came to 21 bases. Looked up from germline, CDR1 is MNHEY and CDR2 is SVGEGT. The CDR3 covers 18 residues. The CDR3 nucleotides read TGTGCCAGCAGTTCGAGGGACCCACCCTTACTATACACCGGGGAGCTGTTTTCT. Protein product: CASSSRDPPLLYTGELFS.

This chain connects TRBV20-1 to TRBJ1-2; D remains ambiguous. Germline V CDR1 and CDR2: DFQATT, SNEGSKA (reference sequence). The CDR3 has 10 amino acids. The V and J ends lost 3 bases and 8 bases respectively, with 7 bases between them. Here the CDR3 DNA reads TGCAGTGCTAGCCCATGGGGCTACACCTTC. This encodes CSASPWGYTF.

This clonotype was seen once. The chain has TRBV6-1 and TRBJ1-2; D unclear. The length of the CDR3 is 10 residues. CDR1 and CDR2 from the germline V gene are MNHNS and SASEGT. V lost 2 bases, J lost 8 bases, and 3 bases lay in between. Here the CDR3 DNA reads TGTGCCAGCAGTGAAATAGGCTACACCTTC. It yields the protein CASSEIGYTF.

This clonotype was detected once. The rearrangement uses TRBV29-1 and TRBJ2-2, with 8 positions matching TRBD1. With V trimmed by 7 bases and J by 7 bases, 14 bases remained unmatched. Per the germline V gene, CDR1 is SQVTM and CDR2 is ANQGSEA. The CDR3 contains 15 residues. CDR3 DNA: TGCAGCGGAAGGGCAGGGGGCGCCTTGGGCGGGGAGCTGTTTTTT. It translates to CSGRAGGALGGELFF.

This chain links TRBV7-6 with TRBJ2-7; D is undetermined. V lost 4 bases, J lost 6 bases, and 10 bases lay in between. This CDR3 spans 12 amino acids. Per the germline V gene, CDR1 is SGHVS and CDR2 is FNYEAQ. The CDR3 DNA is TGTGCCAGCAGCTACACCGGCGGCGAGCAGTACTTC. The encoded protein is CASSYTGGEQYF.

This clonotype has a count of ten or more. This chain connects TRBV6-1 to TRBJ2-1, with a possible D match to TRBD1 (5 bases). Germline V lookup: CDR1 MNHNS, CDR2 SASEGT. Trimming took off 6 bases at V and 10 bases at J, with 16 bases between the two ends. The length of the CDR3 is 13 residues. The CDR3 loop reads CASSPAQDDEQFF. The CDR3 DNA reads TGTGCCAGCAGCCCCGCACAGGATGACGAGCAGTTCTTC.

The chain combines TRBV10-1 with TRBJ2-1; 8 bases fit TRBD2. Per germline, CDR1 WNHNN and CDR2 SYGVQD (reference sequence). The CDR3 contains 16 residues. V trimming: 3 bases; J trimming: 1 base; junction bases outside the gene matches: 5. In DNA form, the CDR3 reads TGCGCCAGCAGTGATGGGTCTAGCGGGTCCTACAATGAGCAGTTCTTC. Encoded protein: CASSDGSSGSYNEQFF.

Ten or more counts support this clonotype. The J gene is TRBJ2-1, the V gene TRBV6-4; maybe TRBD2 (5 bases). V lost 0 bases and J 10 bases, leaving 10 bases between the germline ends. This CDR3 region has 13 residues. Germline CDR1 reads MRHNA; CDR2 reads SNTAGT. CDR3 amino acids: CASSDSGSGEQFF. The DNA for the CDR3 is TGTGCCAGCAGTGACTCGGGGAGCGGAGAGCAGTTCTTC.

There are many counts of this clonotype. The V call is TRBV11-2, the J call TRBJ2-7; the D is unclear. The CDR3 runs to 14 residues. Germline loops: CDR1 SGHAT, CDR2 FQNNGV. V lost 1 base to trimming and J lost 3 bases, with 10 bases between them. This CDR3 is CASSLGAGGYEQYF. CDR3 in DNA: TGTGCCAGCAGCTTAGGGGCAGGTGGCTACGAGCAGTACTTC.

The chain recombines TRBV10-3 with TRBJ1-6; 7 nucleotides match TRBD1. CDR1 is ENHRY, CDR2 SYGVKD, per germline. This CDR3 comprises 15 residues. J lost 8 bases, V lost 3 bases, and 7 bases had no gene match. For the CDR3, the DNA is TGTGCCATCAGTGACCCCAGGGGGAACGATTCACCCCTCCACTTT. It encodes CAISDPRGNDSPLHF.

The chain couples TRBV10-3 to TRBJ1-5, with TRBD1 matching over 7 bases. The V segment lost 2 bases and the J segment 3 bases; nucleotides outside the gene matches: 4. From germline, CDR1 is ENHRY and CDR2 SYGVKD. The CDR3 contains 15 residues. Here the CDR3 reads CAISETGVVNQPQHF. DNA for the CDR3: TGTGCCATCAGTGAGACAGGGGTCGTCAATCAGCCCCAGCATTTT.

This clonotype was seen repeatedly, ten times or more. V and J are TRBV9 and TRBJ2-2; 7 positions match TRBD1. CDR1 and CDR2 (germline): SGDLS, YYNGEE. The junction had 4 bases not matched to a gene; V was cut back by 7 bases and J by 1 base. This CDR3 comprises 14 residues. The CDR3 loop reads CASAGGRNTGELFF. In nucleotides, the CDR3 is TGTGCCAGCGCAGGGGGTAGGAACACCGGGGAGCTGTTTTTT.

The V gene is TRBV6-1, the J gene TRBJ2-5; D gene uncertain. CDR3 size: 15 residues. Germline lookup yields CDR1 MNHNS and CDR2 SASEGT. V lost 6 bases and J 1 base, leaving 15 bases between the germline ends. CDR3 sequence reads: CASSQVFGFQETQYF. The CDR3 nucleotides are TGTGCCAGCAGCCAAGTATTCGGTTTCCAAGAGACCCAGTACTTC.

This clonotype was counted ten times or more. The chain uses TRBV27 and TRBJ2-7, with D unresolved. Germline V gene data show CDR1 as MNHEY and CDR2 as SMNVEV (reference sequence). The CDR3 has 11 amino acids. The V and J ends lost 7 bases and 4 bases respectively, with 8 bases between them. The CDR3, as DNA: TGTGCCAGCACCGACGGGTACGAGCAGTACTTC. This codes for CASTDGYEQYF.

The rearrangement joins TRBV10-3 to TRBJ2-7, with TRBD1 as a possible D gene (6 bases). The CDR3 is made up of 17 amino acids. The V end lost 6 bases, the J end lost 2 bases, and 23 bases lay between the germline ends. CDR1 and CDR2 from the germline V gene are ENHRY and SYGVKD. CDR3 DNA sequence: TGTGCCATCAGGGGGGACACCTCAAGGGCCTTAGCCTACGAGCAGTACTTC. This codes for CAIRGDTSRALAYEQYF.

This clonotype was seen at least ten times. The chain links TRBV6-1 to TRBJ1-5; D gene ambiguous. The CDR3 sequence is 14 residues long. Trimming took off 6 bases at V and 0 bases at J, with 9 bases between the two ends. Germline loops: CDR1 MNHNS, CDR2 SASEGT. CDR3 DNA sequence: TGTGCCAGCAGGGGAACATCTAGCAATCAGCCCCAGCATTTT. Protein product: CASRGTSSNQPQHF.

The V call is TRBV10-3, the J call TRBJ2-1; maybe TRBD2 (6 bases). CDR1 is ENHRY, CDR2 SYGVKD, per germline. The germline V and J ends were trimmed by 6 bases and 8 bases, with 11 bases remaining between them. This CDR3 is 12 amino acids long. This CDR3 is CAIRIPGDEQFF. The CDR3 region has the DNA TGTGCCATCAGGATTCCGGGGGATGAGCAGTTCTTC.

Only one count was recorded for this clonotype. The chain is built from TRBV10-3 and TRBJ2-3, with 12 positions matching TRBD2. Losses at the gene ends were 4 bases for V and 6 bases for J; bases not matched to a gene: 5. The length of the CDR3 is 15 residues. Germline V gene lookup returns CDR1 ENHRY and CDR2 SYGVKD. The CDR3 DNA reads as TGTGCCATCAGTGCACTAGCGGGGGGTGGCGATACGCAGTATTTT. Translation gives CAISALAGGGDTQYF.

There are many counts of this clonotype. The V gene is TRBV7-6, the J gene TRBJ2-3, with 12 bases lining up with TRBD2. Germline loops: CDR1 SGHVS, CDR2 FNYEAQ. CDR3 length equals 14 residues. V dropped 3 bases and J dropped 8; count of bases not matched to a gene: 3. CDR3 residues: CASSLASGGGTQYF. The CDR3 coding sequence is TGTGCCAGCAGCTTGGCTAGCGGGGGGGGTACGCAGTATTTT.

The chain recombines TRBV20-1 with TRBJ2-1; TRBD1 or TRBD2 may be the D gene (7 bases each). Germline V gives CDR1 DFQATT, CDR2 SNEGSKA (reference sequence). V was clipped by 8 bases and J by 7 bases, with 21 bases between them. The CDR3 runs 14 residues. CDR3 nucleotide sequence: TGCAGTACAGGGGTGGGGGGGCCAGGGAATGAGCAGTTCTTC. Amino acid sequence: CSTGVGGPGNEQFF.

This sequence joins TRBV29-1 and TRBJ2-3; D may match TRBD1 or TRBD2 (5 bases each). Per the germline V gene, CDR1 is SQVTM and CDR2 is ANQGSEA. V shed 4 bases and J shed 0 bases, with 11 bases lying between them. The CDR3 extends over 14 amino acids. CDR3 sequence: CSVGGSSSTDTQYF. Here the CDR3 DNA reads TGCAGCGTTGGGGGGTCGTCTAGCACAGATACGCAGTATTTT.

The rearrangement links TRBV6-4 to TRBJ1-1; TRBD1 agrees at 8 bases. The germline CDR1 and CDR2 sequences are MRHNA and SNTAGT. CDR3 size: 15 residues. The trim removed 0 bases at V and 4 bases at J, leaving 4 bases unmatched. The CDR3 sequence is CASSDSGTGGTEAFF. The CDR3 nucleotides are TGTGCCAGCAGTGACTCCGGGACAGGAGGCACTGAAGCTTTCTTT.

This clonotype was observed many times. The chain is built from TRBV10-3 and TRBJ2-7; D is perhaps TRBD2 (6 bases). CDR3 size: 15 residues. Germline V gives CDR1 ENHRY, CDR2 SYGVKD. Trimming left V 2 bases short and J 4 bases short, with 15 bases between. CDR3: CAISEGSGAFYEQYF. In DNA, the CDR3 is TGTGCCATCAGTGAGGGTTCGGGAGCATTTTACGAGCAGTACTTC.

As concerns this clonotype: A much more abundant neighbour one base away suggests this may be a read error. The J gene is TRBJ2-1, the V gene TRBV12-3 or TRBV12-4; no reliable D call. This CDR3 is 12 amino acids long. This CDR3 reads CATSFSYNEQLF. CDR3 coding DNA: TGTGCCACCAGTTTTTCCTACAATGAGCAGCTCTTC.

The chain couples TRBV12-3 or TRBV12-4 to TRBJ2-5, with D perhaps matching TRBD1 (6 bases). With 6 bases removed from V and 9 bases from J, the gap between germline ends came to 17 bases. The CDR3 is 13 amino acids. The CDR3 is CASRRDTDFPQYF. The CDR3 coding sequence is TGTGCCAGCAGAAGGGACACCGACTTTCCCCAGTACTTC.

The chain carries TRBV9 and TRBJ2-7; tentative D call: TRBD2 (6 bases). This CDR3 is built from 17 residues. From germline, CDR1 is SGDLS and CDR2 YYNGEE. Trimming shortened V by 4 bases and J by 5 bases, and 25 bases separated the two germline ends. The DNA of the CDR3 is TGTGCCAGCAGCCAAGTGTTGGGAGCGGCGGGAATCGACGAGCAGTACTTC. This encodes CASSQVLGAAGIDEQYF.

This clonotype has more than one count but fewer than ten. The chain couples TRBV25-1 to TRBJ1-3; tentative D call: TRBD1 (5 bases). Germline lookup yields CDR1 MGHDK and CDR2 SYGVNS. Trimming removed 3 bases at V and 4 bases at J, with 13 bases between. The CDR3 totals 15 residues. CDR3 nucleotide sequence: TGTGCCAGCAGTGAGGGGGACGGGATAGGAAACACCATATATTTT. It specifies CASSEGDGIGNTIYF.

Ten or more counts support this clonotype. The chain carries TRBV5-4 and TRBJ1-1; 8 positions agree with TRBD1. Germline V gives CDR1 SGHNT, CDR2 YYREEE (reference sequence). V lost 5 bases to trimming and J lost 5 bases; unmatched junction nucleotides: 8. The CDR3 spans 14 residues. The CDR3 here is CASSPTGGRTEAFF. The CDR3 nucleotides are TGTGCCAGCAGTCCAACAGGGGGGAGAACTGAAGCTTTCTTT.